This T cell receptor (beta chain) was identified during a study of T cells expressing NK-cell markers. Across the study: Seven of the eight sequenced donors were classified as HCMV-seropositive, and one was classified as seronegative.

The CDR3 has 13 amino acids. Per the germline V gene, CDR1 is SQVTM and CDR2 is ANQGSEA. Researchers built TCR beta cDNA using 5'RACE template switching with UMIs. TCRdb re-called the 5' RACE reads and shows each CDR3 protein once, DNA omitted. Its table records 350,000 to 400,000 distinct CDR3 sequences. The specimen sequenced was blood T cells: a sorted CD56 or NKG2C T cell subset, CD4+ or CD8+ T cells, or bulk PBMC T cells (not recorded which). The V and J genes are TRBV29-1 and TRBJ2-1. This TCR came from a woman aged 50 to 60 in good health. CDR3 sequence reads: CSVSGSSYNEQFF.